These T cell receptor beta chains were read from a single sample in a study of blood T cell repertoires in COVID-19. Profiling relied on immunoSEQ multiplex PCR, and the TCRdb table lists in-frame clones only, not all of them. The sample gives 240,000 or so clones, 85% to 90% of which show up once; 0.99% is in the top ten. Sequencing was done on a sample of peripheral blood. The source of these receptors is a woman between 40 and 50 years old who had recovered from COVID-19. Each CDR3 is given with its conserved first and last residue. A D gene is named only where the DNA matches it firmly. Size values are once, few and many counts, or a class for expanded clones, and some rows have none.

size	D	J	V	DNA	CDR3
.	.	TRBJ2-1	TRBV5-1	TGCGCCAGCAGCTTGGCCTCGCGAAATGAGCAGTTCTTC	CASSLASRNEQFF
.	TRBD1	TRBJ2-7	TRBV11-2	TGTGCCAGCAGCTTCTGGGACAGGTCCTCCTACGAGCAGTACTTC	CASSFWDRSSYEQYF
.	TRBD2	TRBJ2-1	TRBV7-9	TGTGCCAGCAGCTTACCCCCAAGACTAGCGGGAGTGAGGAATGAGCAGTTCTTC	CASSLPPRLAGVRNEQFF
.	.	TRBJ1-6	TRBV7-2	TGTGCCAGCAGCCACGGGACTCTTACTTCACCCCTCCACTTT	CASSHGTLTSPLHF
.	.	TRBJ2-4	TRBV2	TGTGCCAGCAGTGAATGGCCAGGTGGCAAAAACATTCAGTACTTC	CASSEWPGGKNIQYF
.	.	TRBJ1-5	TRBV10-2	TGCGCCAGCAGTGAGGGCCGAGGCGATCAGCCCCAGCATTTT	CASSEGRGDQPQHF
.	.	TRBJ2-1	TRBV29-1	TGCAGCGTTTCTTCCGGCTCCTACAATGAGCAGTTCTTC	CSVSSGSYNEQFF
.	.	TRBJ1-2	TRBV19	TGTGCCAGTTCGGGCACGGGGGGGTTGCTCTATGGCTACACCTTC	CASSGTGGLLYGYTF
.	TRBD1	TRBJ1-4	TRBV4-3	TGCGCCAGCAGCCCGGAGGGGGCTGGTAATGAAAAACTGTTTTTT	CASSPEGAGNEKLFF
once	.	TRBJ2-4	TRBV1	TGCACCAGCAGCCAAGGCCTGACAGGGGGCGAAGGTTTGCTCGCCAAAAACATTCAGTACTTC	CTSSQGLTGGEGLLAKNIQYF
.	TRBD2	TRBJ2-1	TRBV6-2/TRBV6-3	TGTGCCAGCAGTTACCGGGGCGGGGGGTCAAATGAGCAGTTCTTC	CASSYRGGGSNEQFF
.	TRBD1	TRBJ1-2	TRBV15	TGTGCCACCAGCAGAGATTACCCCCTGACAGGGGGCGGCTATGGCTACACCTTC	CATSRDYPLTGGGYGYTF
.	.	TRBJ1-5	TRBV7-2	TGTGCCAGCAGCTTAAGGTCAGGGAATCAGCCCCAGCATTTT	CASSLRSGNQPQHF
.	.	TRBJ2-1	TRBV6-1	TGTGCCAGCAGTGACCCCGGGGGAAGGGCTCGGAATGAGCAGTTCTTC	CASSDPGGRARNEQFF
.	.	TRBJ1-2	TRBV15	TGTGCCACCAGCAGAGATGGGGGCCCAGACAGGTGGTCCTATGGCTACACCTTC	CATSRDGGPDRWSYGYTF
once	.	TRBJ2-1	TRBV11-3	TGTGCCAGCAGCCTTACCTCGAGCTCCTACAATGAGCAGTTCTTC	CASSLTSSSYNEQFF
.	.	TRBJ2-1	TRBV6-1	TGTGCCAGCAGTGAAGTGGGCAGGGGCGTTGATGAGCAGTTCTTC	CASSEVGRGVDEQFF
few	TRBD2	TRBJ2-1	TRBV11-3	TGTGCCAGCAGCTTAGGGGCGGGAGGGAACAATGAGCAGTTCTTC	CASSLGAGGNNEQFF
.	TRBD1	TRBJ2-6	TRBV7-3	TGTGCCAGCAGTCAGACAGGGGGCGTCGGGGGCCAACGTCCCACTTTC	CASSQTGGVGGQRPTF
.	.	TRBJ1-1	TRBV5-4	TGTGCCAGCAGCTTGGCGGGGGGGCTCGCTTTCTTT	CASSLAGGLAFF
.	TRBD2	TRBJ2-3	TRBV12-5	TGTGCTAGTGGTTTAGGGCTAGCGGGAGGGACTAGCGGGGATACGCAGTATTTT	CASGLGLAGGTSGDTQYF
once	TRBD1	TRBJ2-6	TRBV2	TGTGCCAGCGGACAGGGGTCTTCTTCTGGGGCCAACGTCCTGACTTTC	CASGQGSSSGANVLTF
.	.	TRBJ1-1	TRBV7-2	TGTGCCAGCAGCGCCCGGGGGGGTACTGAAGCTTTCTTT	CASSARGGTEAFF
.	TRBD2	TRBJ2-5	TRBV9	TGTGCCAGCAGCGTGGGGGGAGGGCCTAGGGAGACCCAGTACTTC	CASSVGGGPRETQYF
.	.	TRBJ2-3	TRBV7-2	TGTGCCAGCAGCGCCCGCCATCTAGAGGCGCAGTATTTT	CASSARHLEAQYF
.	.	TRBJ1-5	TRBV29-1	TGCGCATGTCGCGCCGATGGCAATCAGCCCCAGCATTTT	CACRADGNQPQHF
once	.	TRBJ2-3	TRBV28	TGTGCCAGCGGCCAGGTAGATACGCAGTATTTT	CASGQVDTQYF
.	TRBD1	TRBJ1-1	TRBV19	TGTGCCAGTAGTCCCGGACAGGGCGGGACTGAAGCTTTCTTT	CASSPGQGGTEAFF
.	.	TRBJ1-1	TRBV6-6	TGTGCCAGCAGCCCCCCCTCGGGGAGGGCCCGGGGTGAAGCTTTCTTT	CASSPPSGRARGEAFF
.	TRBD2	TRBJ2-7	TRBV14	TGTGCCAGCACCGGGACTAGCGGGAGCCTGACCCCCTACGAGCAGTACTTC	CASTGTSGSLTPYEQYF
.	.	TRBJ2-4	TRBV21-1	TGTGCCAGCCCAGGGGGACAGGGGGCTAGGTACTTC	CASPGGQGARYF
.	.	TRBJ2-2	TRBV21-1	TGTGCCAGCAGCCGACTAGCGGGAGTCACCGGGGAGCTGTTTTTT	CASSRLAGVTGELFF
.	TRBD1	TRBJ1-1	TRBV5-4	TGTGCCAGCAGCACTCCAGACAGGGTAAACACTGAAGCTTTCTTT	CASSTPDRVNTEAFF
.	.	TRBJ1-2	TRBV6-5	TGTGCCAGCACTCCGGGGGGGCCGGGCTACACCTTC	CASTPGGPGYTF
.	.	TRBJ2-1	TRBV7-9	TGTGCCAGCAGCTTAGTAGGGGGGGCCTACAATGAGCAGTTCTTC	CASSLVGGAYNEQFF
few	TRBD2	TRBJ2-7	TRBV7-9	TGTGCCAGCAGCACTAGCGGGGGGAGCTCCTACGAGCAGTACTTC	CASSTSGGSSYEQYF
many	TRBD2	TRBJ2-1	TRBV11-3	TGTGCCAGCAGTTATAGCGGGGGCTCCTACAATGAGCAGTTCTTC	CASSYSGGSYNEQFF
.	.	TRBJ2-7	TRBV7-8	TGTGCCAGCAACCAGGGGCCCCCCTACGAGCAGTACTTC	CASNQGPPYEQYF
.	TRBD1	TRBJ1-4	TRBV7-9	TGTGCCAGCAGACCCCGACAGGGGGGGGAAAAACTGTTTTTT	CASRPRQGGEKLFF
.	.	TRBJ2-2	TRBV6-6	TGTGCCAGCAGTCCGCCCCGTGGACTCATGAACACCGGGGAGCTGTTTTTT	CASSPPRGLMNTGELFF
.	TRBD1	TRBJ1-2	TRBV7-2	TGTGCCAGCACCCGACAGGGGGGTGGCTACACCTTC	CASTRQGGGYTF
.	TRBD1	TRBJ1-2	TRBV3-1/TRBV3-2	TGTGCCAGCAGCCCCCCGGGACAGGGGGCGGGTGGCTACACCTTC	CASSPPGQGAGGYTF